This T cell receptor (beta chain) came from a study of shared clonotypes between healthy human individuals. Study results and caveats: A few donors had around 5% of their naive CD4 clonotypes in common.

Subsets obtained from CD4+ cells comprised CD45RA+ naive and CD45RA-negative memory cells. The CDR3 consists of 17 residues. Germline V gene lookup returns CDR1 SGHRS and CDR2 YFSETQ. The assay was immunoSEQ multiplex PCR, and TCRdb's table has in-frame clones only and misses some. Of 550,000 to 850,000 clones detected, 74% appear once; the ten largest clones hold over 1.5%. With respect to this clone: Antigen specificity is unknown. A much larger clone differs by one base, so this may be a read error. Other DNA sequences of this sample code for an identical CDR3.

V and J are TRBV5-1 and TRBJ1-2, with 7 nucleotides matching TRBD1. The sequenced sample consisted of memory CD4+ T cells sorted from blood. Subset in this sample: CD45RA-negative fraction. The clonotype comes from a woman in her 30s in good health. The DNA for the CDR3 is TGCGCCAGCAGCCTGATTCCAAGAGACAGGGCTAACTATGGTTACACCTTC. As protein: CASSLIPRDRANYGYTF.